Listed here are 22 T cell receptor beta chains from one sample, sequenced in a study of T cells in Graves' hyperthyroidism and ophthalmopathy. Amplification of TCR beta CDR3 regions used RNA as the template. Primed by the HTBI set, a first-round RT-PCR was run on the TCR CDR3. TCRdb passed the multiplex PCR reads through MiXCR, listing each CDR3 protein once. Of about 700,000 distinct CDR3 sequences listed, nearly 45% are singletons. Sequences were obtained from peripheral blood or thyroid tissue (not recorded which). Receptors were obtained from an adult man with Graves' disease, either hyperthyroidism or ophthalmopathy (not recorded which).

The genes are TRBV29-1 and TRBJ1-2, with D perhaps matching TRBD1 (6 bases). CDR1 SQVTM and CDR2 ANQGSEA come from the germline V gene. This CDR3 is 12 amino acids long. V lost 8 bases, J lost 7 bases, and 17 bases lay in between. CDR3 sequence reads: CSLGDRSSGYTF. Here the CDR3 DNA reads TGCAGCTTGGGCGACAGGAGCTCTGGCTACACCTTC.

This sequence joins TRBV7-6 and TRBJ1-2; maybe TRBD1 (6 bases). Trimming shortened V by 6 bases and J by 5 bases, and 22 bases separated the two germline ends. The germline gives CDR1 SGHVS, CDR2 FNYEAQ. The CDR3 loop spans 16 amino acids. Here the CDR3 DNA reads TGTGCCAGCAGTCAATCCCATGGGGGCGAGTCTTATGGCTACACCTTC. Translated: CASSQSHGGESYGYTF. Full variable domain (rest looked up from reference TRBV7-6 and TRBJ1-2): GAGVSQSPRYKVTKRGQDVALRCDPISGHVSLYWYRQALGQGPEFLTYFNYEAQQDKSGLPNDRFSAERPEGSISTLTIQRTEQRDSAMYRCASSQSHGGESYGYTFGSGTRLTVV.

V usage is TRBV19 and J usage is TRBJ1-5; D ambiguous. The CDR3 has 15 amino acids. V dropped 3 bases and J dropped 5 bases, with 14 bases sitting between them. CDR1 and CDR2 (germline): LNHDA, SQIVND (reference sequence). CDR3: CASSMGIRPHQPQHF. In DNA, the CDR3 is TGTGCCAGTAGTATGGGCATTAGGCCCCATCAGCCCCAGCATTTT.

The rearrangement joins TRBV12-3 or TRBV12-4 to TRBJ1-1; D possibly corresponds to TRBD1 (5 bases). The CDR3 length is 15 residues. V lost 4 bases to trimming and J lost 6 bases, with 18 bases between them. In nucleotides, the CDR3 is TGTGCCAGCAGTTCTTGGGGGTTATCTACAGCTGAAGCTTTCTTT. Encoded protein: CASSSWGLSTAEAFF.

This clonotype was seen more than once but under ten times. The gene calls are TRBV20-1 and TRBJ2-7; no definite D call. Germline V CDR1 and CDR2: DFQATT, SNEGSKA (reference sequence). V dropped 5 bases and J dropped 2 bases, with 10 bases sitting between them. The CDR3 is made up of 12 amino acids. Here the CDR3 reads CSASRTTYEQYF. The CDR3 DNA sequence: TGCAGTGCTTCGAGGACCACCTACGAGCAGTACTTC.

This clonotype was detected many times. The chain combines TRBV7-2 with TRBJ1-6, with 7 bases aligning to TRBD1. CDR1 and CDR2 from the germline V gene are SGHTA and FQGNSA. The junction had 4 bases not matched to a gene; V was cut back by 1 base and J by 4 bases. This CDR3 is 16 amino acids long. The CDR3 region is CASSLVGTAYNSPLHF. The DNA of the CDR3 is TGTGCCAGCAGCTTAGTTGGGACAGCATATAATTCACCCCTCCACTTT.

In its sample, this clonotype was seen a few times. V and J are TRBV7-8 and TRBJ1-5, with D possibly TRBD1 on 5 matching bases. Germline V CDR1 and CDR2: SGHVS, FQNEAQ. This CDR3 contains 17 residues. With 1 base removed from V and 4 bases from J, the gap between germline ends came to 17 bases. CDR3 nucleotide sequence: TGTGCCAGCAGCTTAGTCCGGGCGGGACGATTAAATCAGCCCCAGCATTTT. Translating it yields CASSLVRAGRLNQPQHF.

This clonotype was seen only a few times. The rearrangement links TRBV6-5 to TRBJ1-1; D not certain. The CDR3 contains 11 residues. Trimming shortened V by 5 bases and J by 5 bases, and 6 bases separated the two germline ends. Germline CDR1 reads MNHEY; CDR2 reads SVGAGI. The CDR3 bases are TGTGCCAGCAGTGATTGGACTGAAGCTTTCTTT. Translating gives CASSDWTEAFF.

The V and J genes are TRBV15 and TRBJ2-2; tentative D call: TRBD2 (6 bases). CDR3 size: 14 residues. V was cut by 11 bases and J by 1 base, with 14 bases left in between. CDR1 is LNHNV, CDR2 YYDKDF, per germline (reference sequence). Written as DNA, the CDR3 is TGTGCCTTCGGGGCTAGCGAGAACACCGGGGAGCTGTTTTTT. Its translation is CAFGASENTGELFF. The complete variable domain, with remaining parts taken from reference TRBV15 and TRBJ2-2, reads DAMVIQNPRYQVTQFGKPVTLSCSQTLNHNVMYWYQQKSSQAPKLLFHYYDKDFNNEADTPDNFQSRRPNTSFCFLDIRSPGLGDTAMYLCAFGASENTGELFFGEGSRLTVL.

This clonotype showed up many times. The chain uses TRBV2 and TRBJ1-2; D gene uncertain. The V end was cut by 3 bases, the J end by 5 bases, with 16 bases between. The germline CDR1 and CDR2 sequences are SNHLY and FYNNEI. This CDR3 region has 15 residues. The CDR3 is CASSDLTRRFYGYTF. Written as DNA, the CDR3 is TGTGCCAGCAGTGATCTGACAAGACGGTTTTATGGCTACACCTTC.

The rearrangement links TRBV6-5 to TRBJ1-5; TRBD1 is a possible D gene (6 bases). Germline CDR1 MNHEY, CDR2 SVGAGI. V lost 6 bases and J lost 2, with 8 bases in between. This CDR3 spans 13 amino acids. The CDR3 is CASRWTGNQPQHF. The CDR3 nucleotides read TGTGCCAGCAGATGGACAGGCAATCAGCCCCAGCATTTT.

The rearrangement joins TRBV10-3 to TRBJ1-4; possible D gene TRBD1, 5 bases. The germline gives CDR1 ENHRY, CDR2 SYGVKD. The CDR3 totals 16 residues. With 3 bases removed from V and 6 bases from J, the gap between germline ends came to 17 bases. CDR3 nucleotides: TGTGCCATCAGTGACGTGGACACCGACGGAGATGAAAAACTGTTTTTT. Its protein product is CAISDVDTDGDEKLFF.

The chain combines TRBV15 with TRBJ1-5; tentative D call: TRBD1 (6 bases). Germline lookup yields CDR1 LNHNV and CDR2 YYDKDF (reference sequence). Trimming stripped 2 bases from V and 2 bases from J, with 13 bases between. The length of the CDR3 is 16 residues. The CDR3, as DNA: TGTGCCACCAGCAGATACCAGGGGCAAGGCAATCAGCCCCAGCATTTT. Its protein product is CATSRYQGQGNQPQHF.

Only one count was recorded for this clonotype. Just one base apart from a much larger clone, this may be a read error. CDR3 protein: CATMSGASTQAFF. CDR3 bases: TGTGCCACCATGTCTGGGGCTAGCACTCAAGCTTTCTTT. The chain has TRBV24-1 and TRBJ1-1, with a tentative D call TRBD1 (5 bases). The CDR3 totals 13 residues. Per germline, CDR1 KGHDR and CDR2 SFDVKD.

The chain has TRBV5-4 and TRBJ2-5; 8 bases are a match to TRBD1. Germline V gene data show CDR1 as SGHNT and CDR2 as YYREEE (reference sequence). V was pared by 5 bases and J by 5 bases, with 11 bases of the junction left unmatched. The CDR3 has 15 amino acids. The CDR3 DNA is TGTGCCAGCAGTTTCTGGGCAGGGGGCCGTGAGACCCAGTACTTC. Protein sequence: CASSFWAGGRETQYF.

This clonotype was detected only a few times. The chain combines TRBV20-1 with TRBJ1-2, with D possibly being TRBD1 (6 bases). Trimming took 1 base from V and 4 from J, leaving 10 bases between them. This CDR3 is built from 13 residues. In germline, CDR1 is DFQATT, CDR2 SNEGSKA (reference sequence). CDR3 coding DNA: TGCAGTGCTAGAGGCGACAGGAGCTATGGCTACACCTTC. Translation: CSARGDRSYGYTF.

The rearrangement uses TRBV7-9 and TRBJ1-1, with 8 bases matching TRBD1. This CDR3 is 15 amino acids long. CDR1 is SEHNR, CDR2 FQNEAQ, per germline (reference sequence). With V trimmed by 6 bases and J by 6 bases, 12 bases remained unmatched. CDR3 in DNA: TGTGCCAGCAGACCGGACAGGGATGTAAGAGCTGAAGCTTTCTTT. It codes for CASRPDRDVRAEAFF.

This chain joins TRBV10-2 and TRBJ1-1; tentative D call: TRBD1 (6 bases). Germline assignment: CDR1 WSHSY and CDR2 SAAADI. Trimming took off 2 bases at V and 4 bases at J, with 14 bases between the two ends. CDR3 size: 15 residues. The CDR3 sequence: CASSENWGAGTEAFF. CDR3 sequence (DNA): TGCGCCAGCAGTGAGAATTGGGGGGCGGGCACTGAAGCTTTCTTT.

The chain uses TRBV7-2 and TRBJ2-2; D remains ambiguous. Germline V gene sequence: CDR1 SGHTA, CDR2 FQGNSA. The length of the CDR3 is 14 residues. V lost 3 bases and J 4 bases, leaving 9 bases between the germline ends. The CDR3 nucleotides read TGTGCCAGCAGCTTGGAGTCTGGCACCGGGGAGCTGTTTTTT. Translation: CASSLESGTGELFF.

The V gene is TRBV12-3 or TRBV12-4, the J gene TRBJ1-2, with D perhaps TRBD1 (6 bases). V lost 7 bases and J 4 bases, leaving 13 bases between the germline ends. This CDR3 has 13 amino acids. This chain's CDR3 is CASTTTGSYGYTF. The CDR3 coding sequence is TGTGCCAGCACCACCACAGGGTCCTATGGCTACACCTTC.

This clonotype was detected many times. The CDR3 coding sequence is TGTGCCAGCAGCCCATGGACAGGGGATGCTTTCTTT. It encodes CASSPWTGDAFF. The chain joins TRBV7-2 to TRBJ1-1; TRBD1 agrees at 9 bases. Germline V gene lookup returns CDR1 SGHTA and CDR2 FQGNSA. V shed 5 bases and J 11 bases; nucleotides not matched to a gene: 6. The length of the CDR3 is 12 residues.

This clonotype was counted only a few times. The chain is built from TRBV7-6 and TRBJ1-4; 8 bases match TRBD1. Trimming at V came to 3 bases and at J to 8 bases, leaving 5 bases not matched to a gene. The germline gives CDR1 SGHVS, CDR2 FNYEAQ. The CDR3 consists of 14 residues. The CDR3 sequence: CASSLTGVEEKLFF. As DNA, the CDR3 is TGTGCCAGCAGCTTGACAGGGGTCGAAGAAAAACTGTTTTTT.